Shown below are 31 T cell receptor beta chains from a single sample sequenced in a study of T cells after yellow fever vaccination. From the 5' RACE reads, TCRdb called clonotypes with MiXCR, one entry per CDR3 protein. The table lists around 320,000 distinct CDR3 sequences, approximately 4% of them singletons, with 15% to 20% in the top ten. Sequenced here: PBMCs, sampled 15 days after the yellow fever booster vaccination. All receptors come from a man between 18 and 29 years old who received the YFV17D yellow fever vaccine.

The rearrangement joins TRBV30 to TRBJ2-5, with TRBD2 matching over 9 bases. The germline V gene encodes CDR1 GTSNPN and CDR2 SVGIG (reference sequence). The junction had 7 bases not matched to a gene; V was cut back by 4 bases and J by 7 bases. The CDR3 consists of 13 residues. This CDR3 is CAWTAGGPGTQYF. The DNA of the CDR3 is TGTGCCTGGACAGCGGGGGGCCCTGGGACCCAGTACTTC. The entire variable domain, with the rest obtained from reference TRBV30 and TRBJ2-5, is as follows: SQTIHQWPATLVQPVGSPLSLECTVEGTSNPNLYWYRQAAGRGLQLLFYSVGIGQISSEVPQNLSASRPQDRQFILSSKKLLLSDSGFYLCAWTAGGPGTQYFGPGTRLLVL.

In its sample, this clonotype was seen many times. V usage is TRBV7-2 and J usage is TRBJ2-7; 7 bases align to TRBD1. CDR3 length: 15 amino acids. Germline CDR1 SGHTA, CDR2 FQGNSA. Losses at the gene ends were 5 bases for V and 3 bases for J; bases not matched to a gene: 10. The CDR3 protein is CASSPSGTAYYEQYF. DNA of the CDR3: TGTGCCAGCAGCCCATCCGGGACAGCTTACTACGAGCAGTACTTC.

This clonotype has just one count. DNA of the CDR3: TGTGCCAGCAGTTACTCGGGAGGGGGCGATGAAAAACTGTTTTTT. As protein: CASSYSGGGDEKLFF. J is TRBJ1-4 and V is TRBV6-5; 7 bases agree with TRBD1. The length of the CDR3 is 15 residues. With V trimmed by 0 bases and J by 6 bases, 4 bases remained unmatched. The germline CDR1 and CDR2 sequences are MNHEY and SVGAGI.

V and J are TRBV15 and TRBJ2-5; TRBD2 aligns across 7 bases. Per germline, CDR1 LNHNV and CDR2 YYDKDF (reference sequence). The junction had 11 bases not matched to a gene; V was cut back by 5 bases and J by 5 bases. The CDR3 sequence is 15 residues long. Here the CDR3 reads CATSSRAGVGETQYF. In nucleotides, the CDR3 is TGTGCCACCAGCTCCCGTGCGGGGGTAGGGGAGACCCAGTACTTC.

This clonotype was recorded many times. V is TRBV15 and J is TRBJ1-5; D perhaps matches TRBD1 (5 bases). V lost 0 bases and J lost 3, with 18 bases in between. Germline CDR1 reads LNHNV; CDR2 reads YYDKDF (reference sequence). This CDR3 is 18 amino acids long. The CDR3 nucleotides read TGTGCCACCAGCAGAGATAAGAGTGGGACTGGCCTCAATCAGCCCCAGCATTTT. It encodes CATSRDKSGTGLNQPQHF.

The chain carries TRBV4-1 and TRBJ1-5; 7 bases match TRBD1. The ends lost 4 bases at V and 5 bases at J; junction bases unmatched: 8. The CDR3 has 15 amino acids. Germline CDR1 reads MGHRA; CDR2 reads YSYEKL. CDR3 nucleotides: TGCGCCAGCAGCCTCGGGGAGGGGGCGGATCAGCCCCAGCATTTT. It is translated as CASSLGEGADQPQHF.

This clonotype was detected ten times or more. V and J are TRBV20-1 and TRBJ2-3, with D perhaps matching TRBD1 or TRBD2 (6 bases each). The CDR3 sequence is 18 residues long. With 1 base removed from V and 1 base from J, the gap between germline ends came to 21 bases. Germline lookup yields CDR1 DFQATT and CDR2 SNEGSKA (reference sequence). The CDR3 DNA sequence: TGCAGTGCTAGAGTGGAGGGGGAGGTCAGAATGGGCACAGATACGCAGTATTTT. Its translation: CSARVEGEVRMGTDTQYF.

The V call is TRBV27, the J call TRBJ1-2, with D perhaps matching TRBD1 (6 bases). The CDR3 extends over 15 amino acids. Germline CDR1 and CDR2: MNHEY and SMNVEV (reference sequence). Trimming took 6 bases from V and 4 from J, leaving 18 bases between them. The CDR3 DNA reads TGTGCCAGCAGCTTAACAGGGCCCGGAGGCTATGGCTACACCTTC. Translation gives CASSLTGPGGYGYTF.

This clonotype was counted at least ten times. The V gene is TRBV7-9, the J gene TRBJ2-1; perhaps TRBD1 as D (5 bases). V was pared by 4 bases and J by 8 bases, with 18 bases between. Germline CDR1 and CDR2: SEHNR and FQNEAQ (reference sequence). This CDR3 has 15 amino acids. The CDR3 loop is CASSSEVAGFDEQFF. The CDR3 bases are TGTGCCAGCAGCTCAGAGGTGGCAGGGTTCGATGAGCAGTTCTTC.

This clonotype was seen a handful of times. This chain connects TRBV6-5 to TRBJ1-1, with 8 bases lining up with TRBD1. Germline CDR1 and CDR2: MNHEY and SVGAGI. The CDR3 spans 18 residues. The junction had 14 bases not matched to a gene; V was cut back by 0 bases and J by 5 bases. DNA of the CDR3: TGTGCCAGCAGTTACTCGATAAGGACCGGACAGGGATGGACTGAAGCTTTCTTT. Translation gives CASSYSIRTGQGWTEAFF.

V gene TRBV5-1 combines with J gene TRBJ1-2; TRBD1 might be the D (6 bases). The CDR3 contains 15 residues. The V end lost 4 bases, the J end lost 1 base, and 14 bases lay between the germline ends. Germline V lookup: CDR1 SGHRS, CDR2 YFSETQ. In nucleotides, the CDR3 is TGCGCCAGCAGCCGCCCCGACAGGAGTAACTATGGCTACACCTTC. It encodes CASSRPDRSNYGYTF.

J is TRBJ2-2 and V is TRBV5-1, with TRBD1 matching over 9 bases. Germline V gene data show CDR1 as SGHRS and CDR2 as YFSETQ. V lost 0 bases and J lost 4; bases outside the gene matches: 7. The CDR3 has 17 amino acids. The CDR3 sequence: CASSLGNNRGRTGELFF. CDR3 in DNA: TGCGCCAGCAGCTTGGGGAATAACAGGGGGCGCACCGGGGAGCTGTTTTTT.

The rearrangement uses TRBV20-1 and TRBJ1-1; 8 nucleotides match TRBD1. V shed 0 bases and J 5 bases; nucleotides not matched to a gene: 5. Germline loops: CDR1 DFQATT, CDR2 SNEGSKA (reference sequence). There are 14 residues in the CDR3. In nucleotides, the CDR3 is TGCAGTGCTAGAGAGCCCAGGGGGCGAACTGAAGCTTTCTTT. Its protein is CSAREPRGRTEAFF.

The table lists this clonotype with many counts. This sequence joins TRBV7-6 and TRBJ2-7, with a tentative D call TRBD1 (6 bases). CDR3 length: 15 amino acids. Trimming pared 7 bases from V and 6 bases from J, leaving 22 bases between. The germline V gene encodes CDR1 SGHVS and CDR2 FNYEAQ. CDR3 sequence (DNA): TGTGCCAGCACCTTTTTACACAGGGAAATGGGCGAGCAGTACGTC. Protein: CASTFLHREMGEQYV.

This clonotype occurred a few times. The chain joins TRBV6-6 to TRBJ1-2; D might be TRBD1 (5 bases). V lost 6 bases and J lost 8, with 19 bases in between. Germline CDR1 is MNHNY and CDR2 is SVGAGI (reference sequence). This CDR3 has 14 residues. Here the CDR3 DNA reads TGTGCCAGCAGCCCCCCCGTTGCGGGGGGAGGCTACACCTTC. It yields the protein CASSPPVAGGGYTF.

At least ten counts were recorded for this clonotype. The rearrangement links TRBV6-5 to TRBJ2-3; 13 nucleotides line up with TRBD2. There are 17 residues in the CDR3. The V segment lost 5 bases and the J segment 5 bases; nucleotides outside the gene matches: 10. Germline V gene sequence: CDR1 MNHEY, CDR2 SVGAGI. CDR3 DNA sequence: TGTGCCAGCAGTCGACGACTAGCGGGGGGTATAGAAGATACGCAGTATTTT. The encoded protein is CASSRRLAGGIEDTQYF.

The chain employs TRBV4-2 and TRBJ1-1; weak D call: TRBD1 (6 bases). The V end was cut by 3 bases, the J end by 5 bases, with 13 bases between. In germline, CDR1 is LGHNA, CDR2 YNFKEQ. CDR3 length equals 14 residues. Written as DNA, the CDR3 is TGTGCCAGCAGCCAGGCGATTCAGGGGACTGAAGCTTTCTTT. Protein: CASSQAIQGTEAFF.

There are many counts of this clonotype. This chain connects TRBV7-9 to TRBJ2-5; no clear D gene. Germline V gene lookup returns CDR1 SEHNR and CDR2 FQNEAQ (reference sequence). The CDR3 spans 14 residues. With 1 base removed from V and 6 bases from J, the gap between germline ends came to 12 bases. This chain's CDR3 is CASSLGTAVQTQYF. The CDR3 DNA sequence: TGTGCCAGCAGCTTAGGGACCGCGGTCCAGACCCAGTACTTC. The full variable domain, completed using reference TRBV7-9 and TRBJ2-5, is DTGVSQNPRHKITKRGQNVTFRCDPISEHNRLYWYRQTLGQGPEFLTYFQNEAQLEKSRLLSDRFSAERPKGSFSTLEIQRTEQGDSAMYLCASSLGTAVQTQYFGPGTRLLVL.

This clonotype was counted ten times or more. This sequence joins TRBV6-5 and TRBJ2-3; perhaps TRBD1 as D (5 bases). Looked up from germline, CDR1 is MNHEY and CDR2 is SVGAGI. The CDR3 consists of 14 residues. V was shortened by 2 bases and J by 0 bases, with 6 bases between the two germline ends. The CDR3 sequence is CASSYQGSTDTQYF. Here the CDR3 DNA reads TGTGCCAGCAGTTACCAGGGAAGCACAGATACGCAGTATTTT.

The table lists this clonotype with many counts. At one boundary the junction diverges from the germline segment, which might be a read error. This chain connects TRBV6-1 to TRBJ2-4; D may be TRBD1 (5 bases). The V gene's germline CDR1 is MNHNS and CDR2 SASEGT. The CDR3 is 12 amino acids. CDR3 nucleotides: TGTGCCAGCAGCGAAGGGGAAAACATTCAGTACTTC. It specifies CASSEGENIQYF.

This clonotype was counted at least ten times. This rearrangement joins TRBV29-1 to TRBJ2-5; D is possibly TRBD1 or TRBD2 (5 bases each). CDR1 and CDR2 from the germline V gene are SQVTM and ANQGSEA. Trimming stripped 6 bases from V and 4 bases from J, with 15 bases between. CDR3 length: 13 amino acids. This CDR3 is CSVVLGPLETQYF. The CDR3 DNA reads TGCAGCGTGGTCCTGGGACCGTTAGAGACCCAGTACTTC.

This chain connects TRBV11-2 to TRBJ2-3; 8 positions agree with TRBD2. The V and J ends lost 2 bases and 3 bases, in that order; junction bases with no gene match: 10. The CDR3 loop spans 17 amino acids. Per germline, CDR1 SGHAT and CDR2 FQNNGV. CDR3 sequence: CASSLSTSGGPTDTQYF. Here the CDR3 DNA reads TGTGCCAGCAGCTTAAGTACGTCGGGGGGGCCGACAGATACGCAGTATTTT.

In this sample, this clonotype turned up a few times. The chain couples TRBV4-1 to TRBJ1-2, with no clear D. CDR3 length equals 20 residues. Germline V lookup: CDR1 MGHRA, CDR2 YSYEKL. Between the trimmed V and J ends, which lost 0 bases and 4 bases, there was a span of 27 bases. CDR3 nucleotide sequence: TGCGCCAGCAGCCAAGATTTACGTCGGGCTGCCCGGCTCCAGCCCTATGGCTACACCTTC. It translates to CASSQDLRRAARLQPYGYTF.

This clonotype showed up many times. The V and J genes are TRBV4-1 and TRBJ1-5; no reliable D call. Trimming pared 0 bases from V and 1 base from J, leaving 7 bases between. This CDR3 spans 15 amino acids. CDR1 is MGHRA and CDR2 is YSYEKL in the germline V gene. Here the CDR3 reads CASSQDTGSNQPQHF. For the CDR3, the DNA is TGCGCCAGCAGCCAAGACACGGGAAGCAATCAGCCCCAGCATTTT.

This clonotype appeared many times. This chain joins TRBV6-1 and TRBJ1-4; D may be TRBD1 (5 bases). The CDR3 is 13 amino acids. With 6 bases removed from V and 13 bases from J, the gap between germline ends came to 18 bases. In germline, CDR1 is MNHNS, CDR2 SASEGT. The CDR3 spells CASRKNSRGTLFF. The CDR3 DNA reads as TGTGCCAGCAGAAAGAATTCACGGGGGACACTGTTTTTT.

In this sample, this clonotype turned up many times. The J gene is TRBJ2-7, the V gene TRBV20-1; 10 nucleotides agree with TRBD1. The germline V gene has CDR1 DFQATT and CDR2 SNEGSKA (reference sequence). The CDR3 runs to 15 residues. V lost 3 bases and J lost 7; bases outside the gene matches: 12. CDR3 region: CSARAPGQGFWEQYF. DNA for the CDR3: TGCAGTGCTAGGGCCCCGGGACAGGGGTTTTGGGAGCAGTACTTC.

This clonotype was recorded many times. The chain carries TRBV7-2 and TRBJ2-1; D gene uncertain. The CDR3 runs 12 residues. Germline V lookup: CDR1 SGHTA, CDR2 FQGNSA. V lost 4 bases and J lost 9, with 10 bases in between. DNA of the CDR3: TGTGCCAGCAGCTCTTCCTTAGGTGAGCAGTTCTTC. It yields the protein CASSSSLGEQFF. Combining the CDR3 with reference TRBV7-2 and TRBJ2-1 gives the whole variable domain GAGVSQSPSNKVTEKGKDVELRCDPISGHTALYWYRQSLGQGLEFLIYFQGNSAPDKSGLPSDRFSAERTGGSVSTLTIQRTQQEDSAVYLCASSSSLGEQFFGPGTRLTVL.

Here the CDR3 reads CASSQTGIVYGYTF. CDR3 DNA sequence: TGTGCCAGCAGCCAAACAGGGATTGTCTATGGCTACACCTTC. The rearrangement uses TRBV3-1 and TRBJ1-2; TRBD1 might be the D (6 bases). Germline-derived CDR1 and CDR2 are LGHDT and YNNKEL (reference sequence). The CDR3 is 14 residues long. The V and J ends lost 2 bases and 4 bases respectively, with 11 bases between them.

The chain combines TRBV20-1 with TRBJ1-5; 9 bases match TRBD1. CDR1 is DFQATT and CDR2 is SNEGSKA in the germline V gene (reference sequence). V shed 5 bases, J shed 1 base, and the junction held 9 bases outside the gene matches. CDR3 length equals 16 residues. CDR3 region: CSARRQGGGSNQPQHF. CDR3 DNA sequence: TGCAGTGCTCGCCGACAGGGGGGGGGGAGCAATCAGCCCCAGCATTTT.

In this sample, this clonotype turned up a few times. The chain has TRBV4-3 and TRBJ1-6; D is possibly TRBD1 (6 bases). CDR3 size: 17 residues. The germline V and J ends were trimmed by 1 base and 8 bases, with 18 bases remaining between them. Germline assignment: CDR1 LGHNA and CDR2 YSLEER. The CDR3 nucleotides read TGCGCCAGCAGCCAAGCTAGCGGGACAATTGCTTATTCACCCCTCCACTTT. As protein: CASSQASGTIAYSPLHF.

This clonotype was detected only a few times. The rearrangement uses TRBV3-1 and TRBJ1-2; D ambiguous. The CDR3 is 13 amino acids. The germline CDR1 and CDR2 sequences are LGHDT and YNNKEL (reference sequence). V lost 1 base and J lost 6, with 9 bases in between. CDR3 region: CASSQVLGNGYTF. CDR3 DNA sequence: TGTGCCAGCAGCCAAGTCTTGGGGAATGGCTACACCTTC.